This T cell receptor beta chain was documented in a study of T cells in Graves' hyperthyroidism and ophthalmopathy. Amplified regions were TCR beta CDR3 sequences from RNA transcripts. With the HTBI primer set, the TCR CDR3 went through a first round of RT-PCR. TCRdb re-called the multiplex PCR reads through MiXCR, storing one row per CDR3 protein. The sample includes about 58,000 distinct CDR3 sequences, about 49% of them seen just once. Thyroid ultrasound, orbital computed tomography, clinical symptoms, and serum thyroxine and TRAb underpinned diagnoses. This receptor was identified in a woman aged 25-40 years with Graves' ophthalmopathy. Material: blood.

CDR3 sequence (DNA): TGCAGTGCTAGAGAGACAGGGGACCCAGATACGCAGTTCTTC. It is translated as CSARETGDPDTQFF. This chain joins TRBV20-1 and TRBJ2-1; 8 nucleotides line up with TRBD1. The CDR3 consists of 14 residues. Germline trimming cut 0 bases from V and 12 bases from J; bases unmatched to any gene: 10. Germline V gene sequence: CDR1 DFQATT, CDR2 SNEGSKA (reference sequence).